One sample yielded the 11 T cell receptor beta chains listed below, sequenced in a study of a mutant IDH1 vaccine in newly diagnosed glioma. Repertoires were generated with immunoSEQ multiplex PCR, while TCRdb's copy carries only in-frame clones and drops some. The data show tens of thousands of clones, under 80% seen once. Time point here: week 35, safety follow-up. Doses comprised 300 ug of mutant IDH1 20-mer peptide each, plus topical imiquimod. No antigen has been assigned to these receptors. This sample comprised PBMCs, obtained from a glioma patient whose treatment included an IDH1 peptide vaccine. Every receptor here comes from a man aged 50 to 59 with glioma.

The gene calls are TRBV5-1 and TRBJ2-1, with D tentatively TRBD2 (6 bases). This CDR3 has 14 amino acids. Trimming removed 5 bases at V and 5 bases at J, with 14 bases between. From germline, CDR1 is SGHRS and CDR2 YFSETQ. The CDR3 DNA is TGCGCCAGCAGGGAGGGGACGGATCACAATGAGCAGTTCTTC. It is translated as CASREGTDHNEQFF.

This chain joins TRBV5-6 and TRBJ1-1; 8 positions agree with TRBD1. With 4 bases clipped from V and 8 bases from J, the junction kept 4 bases outside the gene matches. CDR1 and CDR2 (germline): SGHDT, YYEEEE. This CDR3 spans 12 amino acids. The CDR3 here is CASSVDRGEAFF. The CDR3 DNA reads TGTGCCAGCAGCGTCGACAGGGGAGAAGCTTTCTTT.

The V call is TRBV7-2, the J call TRBJ2-7; unclear D gene. CDR3 length: 11 residues. The V end lost 3 bases, the J end lost 7 bases, and 7 bases lay between the germline ends. Germline lookup yields CDR1 SGHTA and CDR2 FQGNSA. CDR3: CASSFAREQYF. CDR3 in DNA: TGTGCCAGCAGCTTCGCAAGGGAGCAGTACTTC.

This chain connects TRBV29-1 to TRBJ2-5; 9 bases are shared with TRBD1. Trimming took 7 bases from V and 5 from J; bases not matched to a gene: 11. The CDR3 spans 14 residues. CDR1 and CDR2 from the germline V gene are SQVTM and ANQGSEA. CDR3 loop: CSGGQGTWWETQYF. The CDR3, as DNA: TGCAGCGGCGGACAGGGGACGTGGTGGGAGACCCAGTACTTC.

In DNA form, the CDR3 reads TGTGCCAGCAGCATCACCGACGGGGGCACCGGGGAGCTGTTTTTT. Its translation: CASSITDGGTGELFF. The chain combines TRBV7-8 with TRBJ2-2; TRBD2 is a possible D gene (6 bases). Per germline, CDR1 SGHVS and CDR2 FQNEAQ. Trimming removed 5 bases from V and 4 bases from J, with 14 bases in between. This CDR3 has 15 amino acids.

This chain's CDR3 is CASSLAGEPDTQYF. In nucleotides, the CDR3 is TGTGCCAGCAGTCTAGCGGGGGAACCAGATACGCAGTATTTT. This sequence joins TRBV11-3 and TRBJ2-3; the match to TRBD2 covers 10 bases. Per the germline V gene, CDR1 is SGHNT and CDR2 is YENEEA. V shed 6 bases, J shed 4 bases, and the junction held 4 bases outside the gene matches. CDR3 length: 14 amino acids. Drawing the rest from reference TRBV11-3 and TRBJ2-3, the complete variable domain is EAGVVQSPRYKIIEKKQPVAFWCNPISGHNTLYWYLQNLGQGPELLIRYENEEAVDDSQLPKDRFSAERLKGVDSTLKIQPAELGDSAVYLCASSLAGEPDTQYFGPGTRLTVL.

This clone was seen only a few times. This chain connects TRBV2 to TRBJ1-5, with 7 nucleotides matching TRBD1. V lost 5 bases to trimming and J lost 4 bases; unmatched junction nucleotides: 8. The CDR3 covers 15 residues. Per germline, CDR1 SNHLY and CDR2 FYNNEI. The CDR3: CASSRDRSSNQPQHF. CDR3 in DNA: TGTGCCAGCAGTCGGGACAGATCTTCAAATCAGCCCCAGCATTTT.

This sequence joins TRBV7-3 and TRBJ2-3; D is possibly TRBD1 or TRBD2 (6 bases each). Trimming cost V 3 bases and J 3 bases, with 13 bases left between them. The CDR3 runs to 15 residues. Germline V CDR1 and CDR2: SGHTA, FQGTGA. As DNA, the CDR3 is TGTGCCAGCAGCTTCTCGAGGGGGAGGACAGATACGCAGTATTTT. Translating gives CASSFSRGRTDTQYF.

This clone was found once. This chain links TRBV5-1 with TRBJ1-6; D remains ambiguous. This CDR3 has 14 residues. The V end was cut by 0 bases, the J end by 7 bases, with 8 bases between. The V gene's germline CDR1 is SGHRS and CDR2 YFSETQ. The chain's CDR3 is CASSLDMGNSPLHF. CDR3 in DNA: TGCGCCAGCAGCTTGGATATGGGGAATTCACCCCTCCACTTT. Together with reference TRBV5-1 and TRBJ1-6, the CDR3 gives the full variable domain: KAGVTQTPRYLIKTRGQQVTLSCSPISGHRSVSWYQQTPGQGLQFLFEYFSETQRNKGNFPGRFSGRQFSNSRSEMNVSTLELGDSALYLCASSLDMGNSPLHFGNGTRLTVT.

The chain recombines TRBV10-3 with TRBJ1-2; a weak D match, TRBD1 (6 bases). CDR3 length: 14 amino acids. In germline, CDR1 is ENHRY, CDR2 SYGVKD. V was clipped by 6 bases and J by 8 bases, with 19 bases between them. This CDR3 is CAISPKGGGNGYTF. Written as DNA, the CDR3 is TGTGCCATCAGCCCAAAGGGGGGCGGGAACGGCTACACCTTC.

The chain employs TRBV6-1 and TRBJ1-4; 8 nucleotides agree with TRBD1. This CDR3 region has 14 residues. With V trimmed by 9 bases and J by 6 bases, 9 bases remained unmatched. Germline V lookup: CDR1 MNHNS, CDR2 SASEGT. CDR3 coding DNA: TGTGCCAGTTCCGACAGGGGCCTTCATGAAAAACTGTTTTTT. Translation: CASSDRGLHEKLFF.